These 13 T cell receptor beta chains share one sample of origin, sequenced in a study of blood T cell repertoires in COVID-19. This table comes from immunoSEQ multiplex PCR, and its TCRdb copy is limited to in-frame clones, with some not included. The profile shows tens of thousands of clones, more than 90% of them singletons. The sample was peripheral blood. The receptors were sampled from a woman over 75 with acute or convalescent COVID-19.

The chain employs TRBV2 and TRBJ2-1; weak D call: TRBD2 (6 bases). Trimming left V 3 bases short and J 3 bases short, with 12 bases between. The V gene's germline CDR1 is SNHLY and CDR2 FYNNEI. The CDR3 extends over 15 amino acids. The CDR3 DNA reads as TGTGCCAGCAGTGATGCGGGAACTGGCTACAATGAGCAGTTCTTC. Amino acids: CASSDAGTGYNEQFF.

The chain uses TRBV5-1 and TRBJ2-1; TRBD2 matches at 7 bases. From germline, CDR1 is SGHRS and CDR2 YFSETQ. With V trimmed by 4 bases and J by 4 bases, 11 bases remained unmatched. The CDR3 is made up of 16 amino acids. Written as DNA, the CDR3 is TGCGCCAGCAGCCTCGGACTAGTCAACTTATACAATGAGCAGTTCTTC. It encodes CASSLGLVNLYNEQFF.

The chain employs TRBV27 and TRBJ2-7; D unclear. Trimming stripped 3 bases from V and 3 bases from J, with 3 bases between. Germline lookup yields CDR1 MNHEY and CDR2 SMNVEV (reference sequence). The CDR3 sequence is 11 residues long. CDR3: CASSFYYEQYF. CDR3 coding DNA: TGTGCCAGCAGTTTCTACTACGAGCAGTACTTC.

The chain recombines TRBV10-3 with TRBJ1-2, with 8 bases fitting TRBD1. V shed 10 bases, J shed 6 bases, and the junction held 10 bases outside the gene matches. CDR1 and CDR2 from the germline V gene are ENHRY and SYGVKD. This CDR3 contains 13 residues. The CDR3 nucleotides read TGTGCCACGGGGACAGGCCGAGGGAATGGCTACACCTTC. This sequence encodes CATGTGRGNGYTF.

The chain recombines TRBV6-6 with TRBJ1-1, with D tentatively TRBD1 (5 bases). Deletions cut 7 bases from V and 4 bases from J, with 16 bases between. The CDR3 runs 14 residues. The germline V gene has CDR1 MNHNY and CDR2 SVGAGI (reference sequence). The CDR3 DNA reads as TGTGCCAGCATATCGAGGGTGGGGGGCACTGAAGCTTTCTTT. It codes for CASISRVGGTEAFF.

The chain links TRBV5-5 to TRBJ2-6, with D tentatively TRBD2 (6 bases). CDR3 length: 15 residues. The V end lost 1 base, the J end lost 2 bases, and 7 bases lay between the germline ends. Germline-derived CDR1 and CDR2 are SGHKS and YYEKEE (reference sequence). The CDR3 bases are TGTGCCAGCAGCTTGACGGGGGCTGGGGCCAACGTCCTGACTTTC. Translation gives CASSLTGAGANVLTF.

The chain joins TRBV5-1 to TRBJ2-7; 7 bases are shared with TRBD1. This CDR3 comprises 13 residues. Looked up from germline, CDR1 is SGHRS and CDR2 is YFSETQ. The trim removed 2 bases at V and 4 bases at J, leaving 3 bases unmatched. The CDR3 region is CASSFWGQYEQYF. DNA of the CDR3: TGCGCCAGCAGCTTTTGGGGACAGTACGAGCAGTACTTC.

The rearrangement links TRBV4-2 to TRBJ1-4, with 7 bases identical to TRBD1. From germline, CDR1 is LGHNA and CDR2 YNFKEQ. Trimming removed 0 bases from V and 8 bases from J; junction bases left unmatched: 9. This CDR3 comprises 16 residues. The CDR3 here is CASSQEQGSSGEKLFF. CDR3 coding DNA: TGTGCCAGCAGCCAAGAACAGGGGAGTTCGGGGGAAAAACTGTTTTTT.

This clone was observed once. This chain connects TRBV25-1 to TRBJ2-5; a weak D match, TRBD1 (6 bases). The CDR3 is made up of 12 amino acids. V was trimmed by 7 bases and J by 1 base, leaving 7 bases between them. In germline, CDR1 is MGHDK, CDR2 SYGVNS. This CDR3 is CASTRGQETQYF. CDR3 sequence (DNA): TGTGCCAGCACCAGGGGCCAAGAGACCCAGTACTTC.

The rearrangement joins TRBV5-1 to TRBJ2-7; 7 bases line up with TRBD1. With 2 bases clipped from V and 0 bases from J, the junction kept 2 bases outside the gene matches. CDR1 is SGHRS and CDR2 is YFSETQ in the germline V gene. CDR3 length: 14 residues. CDR3 residues: CASSFDRDSYEQYF. DNA of the CDR3: TGCGCCAGCAGCTTTGACAGGGACTCCTACGAGCAGTACTTC. Full variable domain (remainder filled in from reference TRBV5-1 and TRBJ2-7): KAGVTQTPRYLIKTRGQQVTLSCSPISGHRSVSWYQQTPGQGLQFLFEYFSETQRNKGNFPGRFSGRQFSNSRSEMNVSTLELGDSALYLCASSFDRDSYEQYFGPGTRLTVT.

The chain recombines TRBV18 with TRBJ1-3; D gene ambiguous. The CDR3 totals 15 residues. V lost 3 bases to trimming and J lost 0 bases, with 9 bases between them. Germline assignment: CDR1 KGHSH and CDR2 LQKENI. DNA of the CDR3: TGTGCCAGCTCACCCCCTTTCCTCTCTGGAAACACCATATATTTT. It encodes CASSPPFLSGNTIYF.

This chain links TRBV5-1 with TRBJ2-1, with 10 bases matching TRBD2. V lost 5 bases, J lost 1 base, and 3 bases stayed unmatched. The CDR3 is 15 amino acids. CDR1 is SGHRS and CDR2 is YFSETQ in the germline V gene. The CDR3: CASSKLAGSYNEQFF. DNA for the CDR3: TGCGCCAGCAGTAAACTAGCGGGATCCTACAATGAGCAGTTCTTC.

The CDR3 coding sequence is TGCGCCAGCAGCTTGGGACTAGCGGGGGGGTACAATGAGCAGTTCTTC. It translates to CASSLGLAGGYNEQFF. The V gene is TRBV5-1, the J gene TRBJ2-1; the match to TRBD2 covers 14 bases. The CDR3 is made up of 16 amino acids. Germline V CDR1 and CDR2: SGHRS, YFSETQ. With 0 bases clipped from V and 4 bases from J, the junction kept 0 bases outside the gene matches.